This entry concerns a single TCR beta chain. CDR1 and CDR2 from the germline V gene are SQVTM and ANQGSEA. The junction had 8 bases not matched to a gene; V was cut back by 5 bases and J by 12 bases. This CDR3 has 12 residues. The source of the sample is a study of cytomegalovirus exposure and HLA in healthy donors. PCR primers comprised 60 Vbeta and 13 Jbeta primers. This table comes from immunoSEQ multiplex PCR, and its TCRdb copy is limited to in-frame clones, with some not included. The sample lists a few hundred thousand clones, over 65% occurring once. The material sequenced was PBMCs. This clonotype was sampled from a woman between 55 and 75 years old in good health and CMV-seropositive. The genes are TRBV29-1 and TRBJ2-1; 9 bases line up with TRBD1. The chain's CDR3 is CSVSNRDRAQFF. CDR3 coding DNA: TGCAGCGTTTCTAACAGGGACAGGGCGCAGTTCTTC.